One sample yielded the 14 T cell receptor beta chains listed below, sequenced in a study of blood T cell repertoires in COVID-19. Sequencing used immunoSEQ multiplex PCR; TCRdb keeps in-frame clones, though not all of them. This sample yields approximately 240,000 clones, of which about 85% are seen a single time; around 6% belongs to the top ten. The sequencing input was PBMCs or T cells enriched from blood (not recorded which). These receptors all stem from a woman aged 25 to 45 with acute COVID-19.

The chain carries TRBV7-6 and TRBJ2-1; maybe TRBD2 (6 bases). Germline values: CDR1 SGHVS, CDR2 FNYEAQ. CDR3 length equals 14 residues. V was shortened by 4 bases and J by 0 bases, with 7 bases between the two germline ends. The CDR3 protein is CASSSGLSYNEQFF. For the CDR3, the DNA is TGTGCCAGCAGCTCGGGACTCTCCTACAATGAGCAGTTCTTC.

This chain connects TRBV4-3 to TRBJ1-4; D is unclear. V lost 3 bases, J lost 10 bases, and 12 bases lay in between. CDR1 LGHNA and CDR2 YSLEER come from the germline V gene. The CDR3 totals 13 residues. DNA of the CDR3: TGCGCCAGCAGCCATTCGGATCCGGGAAAACTGTTTTTT. Its translation is CASSHSDPGKLFF.

V is TRBV6-1 and J is TRBJ2-7; TRBD2 might be the D (6 bases). Trimming removed 2 bases from V and 7 bases from J, with 15 bases in between. The germline V gene has CDR1 MNHNS and CDR2 SASEGT. The CDR3 extends over 14 amino acids. The CDR3 loop reads CASSEWGVSGEQYF. The CDR3 DNA reads TGTGCCAGCAGTGAATGGGGGGTTTCGGGGGAGCAGTACTTC.

The chain uses TRBV9 and TRBJ2-7, with no clear D. The CDR3 sequence is 12 residues long. The germline CDR1 and CDR2 sequences are SGDLS and YYNGEE. Trimming cost V 4 bases and J 3 bases, with 8 bases left between them. The CDR3 sequence is CASSPQDYEQYF. CDR3 bases: TGTGCCAGCAGCCCCCAGGACTACGAGCAGTACTTC.

This clone was seen a few times. The chain is built from TRBV2 and TRBJ2-2; tentatively, D is TRBD1 (5 bases). The V and J ends lost 7 bases and 1 base respectively, with 10 bases between them. CDR3 length: 14 residues. Germline CDR1 reads SNHLY; CDR2 reads FYNNEI. CDR3 DNA sequence: TGTGCCAGCAAGAGCCAGGGGAACACCGGGGAGCTGTTTTTT. This sequence encodes CASKSQGNTGELFF.

The chain is built from TRBV19 and TRBJ1-6, with no clear D. CDR3 length: 16 amino acids. Trimming removed 6 bases from V and 0 bases from J, with 12 bases in between. Germline-derived CDR1 and CDR2 are LNHDA and SQIVND (reference sequence). CDR3 nucleotide sequence: TGTGCCAGTAGAATTGATCCCAGCTCCTATAATTCACCCCTCCACTTT. Protein product: CASRIDPSSYNSPLHF. Full variable domain (missing parts from reference TRBV19 and TRBJ1-6): DGGITQSPKYLFRKEGQNVTLSCEQNLNHDAMYWYRQDPGQGLRLIYYSQIVNDFQKGDIAEGYSVSREKKESFPLTVTSAQKNPTAFYLCASRIDPSSYNSPLHFGNGTRLTVT.

The V and J genes are TRBV28 and TRBJ1-4, with D possibly matching TRBD1 (6 bases). Trimming removed 5 bases at V and 4 bases at J, with 14 bases between. The germline V gene encodes CDR1 MDHEN and CDR2 SYDVKM. The length of the CDR3 is 15 residues. The CDR3 reads CASSAPTGINEKLFF. The CDR3 DNA sequence: TGTGCCAGCAGTGCCCCCACAGGGATTAATGAAAAACTGTTTTTT.

This clone was seen just once. This sequence joins TRBV6-4 and TRBJ2-7; TRBD2 might be the D (6 bases). Germline CDR1 is MRHNA and CDR2 is SNTAGT. The ends were cut back, 6 bases at V and 0 bases at J, with 12 bases in the middle. This CDR3 has 14 residues. Written as DNA, the CDR3 is TGTGCCAGCAGGCCGACTAGTGCCTCCTACGAGCAGTACTTC. Protein: CASRPTSASYEQYF.

This clone was counted only a few times. CDR3 in DNA: TGTGCCAGCAGCTACAACAGGGGAGAGCCCCAGCATTTT. It codes for CASSYNRGEPQHF. The chain joins TRBV7-2 to TRBJ1-5; 7 bases are shared with TRBD1. Germline V gives CDR1 SGHTA, CDR2 FQGNSA. Trimming at V came to 4 bases and at J to 8 bases, leaving 5 bases not matched to a gene. This CDR3 comprises 13 residues. Supplemented by reference TRBV7-2 and TRBJ1-5, the full variable domain reads GAGVSQSPSNKVTEKGKDVELRCDPISGHTALYWYRQSLGQGLEFLIYFQGNSAPDKSGLPSDRFSAERTGGSVSTLTIQRTQQEDSAVYLCASSYNRGEPQHFGDGTRLSIL.

This chain links TRBV7-9 with TRBJ1-4, with TRBD1 matching over 8 bases. Per the germline V gene, CDR1 is SEHNR and CDR2 is FQNEAQ (reference sequence). Unmatched junction bases numbered 6, after V lost 5 bases and J lost 7 bases. The length of the CDR3 is 14 residues. The CDR3 spells CASSIQGAGEKLFF. For the CDR3, the DNA is TGTGCCAGCAGCATCCAGGGGGCGGGTGAAAAACTGTTTTTT.

The V call is TRBV7-3, the J call TRBJ2-7; D gene ambiguous. Germline V gene lookup returns CDR1 SGHTA and CDR2 FQGTGA. CDR3 length equals 16 residues. The V end lost 4 bases, the J end lost 2 bases, and 18 bases lay between the germline ends. DNA for the CDR3: TGTGCCAGCAGCTCCTCCCTGGTTCGACTTCCCTACGAGCAGTACTTC. This encodes CASSSSLVRLPYEQYF.

CDR3 residues: CASSGDRERGYTF. The CDR3 DNA reads as TGTGCCAGCAGTGGGGACAGGGAGAGGGGCTACACCTTC. The chain links TRBV12-3 or TRBV12-4 to TRBJ1-2, with 9 bases identical to TRBD1. The trim removed 5 bases at V and 8 bases at J, leaving 6 bases unmatched. The CDR3 length is 13 residues.

This chain connects TRBV6-5 to TRBJ2-2; TRBD1 aligns across 8 bases. The CDR3 is 15 amino acids. J lost 1 base, V lost 5 bases, and 3 bases had no gene match. Germline V gives CDR1 MNHEY, CDR2 SVGAGI. The CDR3 reads CASSRQGRNTGELFF. In DNA, the CDR3 is TGTGCCAGCAGTAGACAGGGGAGGAACACCGGGGAGCTGTTTTTT.

DNA for the CDR3: TGCGCCAGCAGCTTGGCAGGGGCGGGGGAAAATGAAAAACTGTTTTTT. Translated: CASSLAGAGENEKLFF. The chain uses TRBV5-1 and TRBJ1-4, with D possibly being TRBD1 (6 bases). The V end was cut by 0 bases, the J end by 5 bases, with 14 bases between. Germline assignment: CDR1 SGHRS and CDR2 YFSETQ. The CDR3 has 16 amino acids.